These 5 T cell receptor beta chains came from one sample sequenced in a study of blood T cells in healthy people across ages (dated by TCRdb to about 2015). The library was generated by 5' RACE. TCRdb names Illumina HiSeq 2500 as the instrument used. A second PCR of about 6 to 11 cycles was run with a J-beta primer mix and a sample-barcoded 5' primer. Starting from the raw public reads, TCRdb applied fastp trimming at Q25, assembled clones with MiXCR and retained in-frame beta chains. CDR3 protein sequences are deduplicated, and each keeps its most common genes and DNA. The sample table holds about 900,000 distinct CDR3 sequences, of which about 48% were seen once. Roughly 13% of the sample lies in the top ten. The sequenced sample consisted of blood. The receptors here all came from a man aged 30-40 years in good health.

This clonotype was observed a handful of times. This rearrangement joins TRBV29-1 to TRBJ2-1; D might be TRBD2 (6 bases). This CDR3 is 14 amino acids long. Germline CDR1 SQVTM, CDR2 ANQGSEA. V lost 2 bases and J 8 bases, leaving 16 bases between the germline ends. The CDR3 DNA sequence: TGCAGCGTTGAAATTCCTAGCGACGGCGATGAGCAGTTCTTC. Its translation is CSVEIPSDGDEQFF.

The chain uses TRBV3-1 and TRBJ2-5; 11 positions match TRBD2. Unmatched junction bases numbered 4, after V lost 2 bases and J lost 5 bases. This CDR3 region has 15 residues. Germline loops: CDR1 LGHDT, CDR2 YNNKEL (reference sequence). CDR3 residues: CASSQQTSGVETQYF. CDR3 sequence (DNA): TGTGCCAGCAGCCAACAGACTAGCGGGGTTGAGACCCAGTACTTC.

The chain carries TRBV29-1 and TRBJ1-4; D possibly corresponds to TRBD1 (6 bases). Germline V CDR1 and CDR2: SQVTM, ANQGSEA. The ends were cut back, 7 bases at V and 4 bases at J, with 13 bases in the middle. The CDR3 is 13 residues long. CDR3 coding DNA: TGCAGCGCTGTGGGACACAGTAATGAAAAACTGTTTTTT. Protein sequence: CSAVGHSNEKLFF.

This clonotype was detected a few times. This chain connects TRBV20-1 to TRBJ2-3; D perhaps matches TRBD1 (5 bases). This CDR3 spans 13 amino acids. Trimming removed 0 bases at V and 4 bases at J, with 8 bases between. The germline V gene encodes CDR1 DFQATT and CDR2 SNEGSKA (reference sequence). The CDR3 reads CSARERQPDTQYF. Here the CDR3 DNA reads TGCAGTGCTAGAGAAAGACAGCCAGATACGCAGTATTTT.

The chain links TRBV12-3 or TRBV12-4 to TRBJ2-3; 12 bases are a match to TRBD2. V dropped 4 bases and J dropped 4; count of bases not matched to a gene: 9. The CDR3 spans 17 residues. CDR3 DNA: TGTGCCAGCAGTTACCGGGCTAGCGGGGGGGTATCAGATACGCAGTATTTT. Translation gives CASSYRASGGVSDTQYF.